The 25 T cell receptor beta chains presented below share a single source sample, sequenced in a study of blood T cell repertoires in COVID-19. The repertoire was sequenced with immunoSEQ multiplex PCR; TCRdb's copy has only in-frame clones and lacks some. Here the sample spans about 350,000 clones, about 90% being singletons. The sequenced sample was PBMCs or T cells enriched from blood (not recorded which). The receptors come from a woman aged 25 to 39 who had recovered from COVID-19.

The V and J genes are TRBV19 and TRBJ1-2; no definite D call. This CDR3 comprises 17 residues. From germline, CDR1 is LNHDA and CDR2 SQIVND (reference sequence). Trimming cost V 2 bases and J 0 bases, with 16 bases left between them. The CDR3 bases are TGTGCCAGTAGTATAAGTTGGGCGGGGAAAACTAACTATGGCTACACCTTC. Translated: CASSISWAGKTNYGYTF.

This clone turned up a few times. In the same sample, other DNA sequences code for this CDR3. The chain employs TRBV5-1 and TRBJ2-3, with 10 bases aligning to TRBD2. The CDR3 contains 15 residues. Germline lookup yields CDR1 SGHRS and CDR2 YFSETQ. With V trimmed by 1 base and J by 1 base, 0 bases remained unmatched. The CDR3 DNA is TGCGCCAGCAGCTTGACTAGCGGGGGCACAGATACGCAGTATTTT. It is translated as CASSLTSGGTDTQYF.

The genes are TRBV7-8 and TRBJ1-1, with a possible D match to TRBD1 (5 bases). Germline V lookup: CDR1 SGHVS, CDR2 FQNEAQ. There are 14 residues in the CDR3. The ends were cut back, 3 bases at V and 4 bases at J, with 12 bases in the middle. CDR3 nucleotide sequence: TGTGCCAGCAGCTTCGGTCCGACAGCCACTGAAGCTTTCTTT. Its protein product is CASSFGPTATEAFF.

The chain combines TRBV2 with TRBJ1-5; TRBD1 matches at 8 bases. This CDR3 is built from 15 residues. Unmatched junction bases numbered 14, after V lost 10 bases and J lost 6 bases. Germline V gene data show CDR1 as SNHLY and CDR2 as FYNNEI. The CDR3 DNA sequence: TGTGCCACGCAGGGGGCTTTTAACCTTGGTCAGCCCCAGCATTTT. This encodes CATQGAFNLGQPQHF.

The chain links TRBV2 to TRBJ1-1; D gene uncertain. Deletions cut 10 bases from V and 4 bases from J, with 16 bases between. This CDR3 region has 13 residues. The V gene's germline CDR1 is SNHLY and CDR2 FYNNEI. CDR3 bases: TGTGCCACCAGGCTCGGGGAGGCCACTGAAGCTTTCTTT. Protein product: CATRLGEATEAFF.

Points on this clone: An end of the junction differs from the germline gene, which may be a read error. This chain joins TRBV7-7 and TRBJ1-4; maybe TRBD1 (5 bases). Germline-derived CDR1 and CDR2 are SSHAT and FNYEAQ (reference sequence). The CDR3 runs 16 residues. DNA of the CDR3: TGTGCTAGCAGCTTAGGCAGGGCAGGCACTAATGAAAAACTGTTTTTT. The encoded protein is CASSLGRAGTNEKLFF. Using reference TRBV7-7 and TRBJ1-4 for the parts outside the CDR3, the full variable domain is GAGVSQSPRYKVTKRGQDVTLRCDPISSHATLYWYQQALGQGPEFLTYFNYEAQPDKSGLPSDRFSAERPEGSISTLTIQRTEQRDSAMYRCASSLGRAGTNEKLFFGSGTQLSVL.

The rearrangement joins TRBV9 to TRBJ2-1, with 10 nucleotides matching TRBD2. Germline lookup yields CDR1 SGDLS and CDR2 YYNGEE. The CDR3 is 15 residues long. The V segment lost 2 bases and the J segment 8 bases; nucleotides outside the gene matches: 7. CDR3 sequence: CASSVPSGGAHEQFF. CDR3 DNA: TGTGCCAGCAGCGTCCCAAGCGGGGGGGCCCATGAGCAGTTCTTC.

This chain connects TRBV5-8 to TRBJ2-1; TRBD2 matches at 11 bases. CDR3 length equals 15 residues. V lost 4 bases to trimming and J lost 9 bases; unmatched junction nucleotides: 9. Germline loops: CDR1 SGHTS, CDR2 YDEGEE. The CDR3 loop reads CASSVGLAGLSEQFF. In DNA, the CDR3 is TGTGCCAGCAGCGTTGGACTAGCGGGTTTGAGTGAGCAGTTCTTC. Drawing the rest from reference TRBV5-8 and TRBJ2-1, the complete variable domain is EAGVTQSPTHLIKTRGQQATLRCSPISGHTSVYWYQQALGLGLQFLLWYDEGEERNRGNFPPRFSGRQFPNYSSELNVNALELEDSALYLCASSVGLAGLSEQFFGPGTRLTVL.

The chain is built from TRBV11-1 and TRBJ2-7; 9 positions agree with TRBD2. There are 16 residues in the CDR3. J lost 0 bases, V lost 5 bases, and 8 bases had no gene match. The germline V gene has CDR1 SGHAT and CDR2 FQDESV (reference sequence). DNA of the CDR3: TGTGCCAGCAGCCCAGAGGGGACTAGCACCTCCTACGAGCAGTACTTC. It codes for CASSPEGTSTSYEQYF. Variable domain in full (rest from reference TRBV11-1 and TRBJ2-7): EAEVAQSPRYKITEKSQAVAFWCDPISGHATLYWYRQILGQGPELLVQFQDESVVDDSQLPKDRFSAERLKGVDSTLKIQPAELGDSAMYLCASSPEGTSTSYEQYFGPGTRLTVT.

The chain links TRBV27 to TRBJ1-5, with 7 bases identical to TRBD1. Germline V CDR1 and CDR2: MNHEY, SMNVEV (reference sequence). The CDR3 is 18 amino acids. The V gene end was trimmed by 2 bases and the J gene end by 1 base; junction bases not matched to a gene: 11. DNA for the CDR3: TGTGCCAGCAGTTTAAGAGGACAGGACAAGGTGAGCAATCAGCCCCAGCATTTT. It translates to CASSLRGQDKVSNQPQHF.

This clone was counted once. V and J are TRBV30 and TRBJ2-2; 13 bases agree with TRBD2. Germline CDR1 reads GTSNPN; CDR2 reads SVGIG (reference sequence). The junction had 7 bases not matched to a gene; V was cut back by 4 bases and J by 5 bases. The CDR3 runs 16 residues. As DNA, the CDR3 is TGTGCCTGGAAGGGACTAGCGGGGAGAGAGACCGGGGAGCTGTTTTTT. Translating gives CAWKGLAGRETGELFF.

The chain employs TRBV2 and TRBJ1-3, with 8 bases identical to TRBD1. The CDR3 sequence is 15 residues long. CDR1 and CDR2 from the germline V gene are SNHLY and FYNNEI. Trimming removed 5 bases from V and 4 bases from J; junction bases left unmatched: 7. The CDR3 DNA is TGTGCCAGCAGTACAAGGACAGGGAACGGAAACACCATATATTTT. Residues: CASSTRTGNGNTIYF.

CDR3 in amino acids: CASSFRAGADQETQYF. CDR3 coding DNA: TGTGCCAGCAGTTTTAGGGCAGGGGCCGACCAAGAGACCCAGTACTTC. The genes are TRBV28 and TRBJ2-5; D possibly corresponds to TRBD1 (6 bases). The CDR3 extends over 16 amino acids. Trimming stripped 3 bases from V and 0 bases from J, with 14 bases between. Germline V gene lookup returns CDR1 MDHEN and CDR2 SYDVKM.

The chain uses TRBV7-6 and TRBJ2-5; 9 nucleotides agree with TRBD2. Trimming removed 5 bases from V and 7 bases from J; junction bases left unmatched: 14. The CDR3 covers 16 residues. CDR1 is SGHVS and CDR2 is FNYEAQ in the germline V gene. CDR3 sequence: CASSPQGSSGRLTQYF. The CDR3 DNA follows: TGTGCCAGCAGCCCCCAGGGGAGTAGCGGGAGACTGACCCAGTACTTC.

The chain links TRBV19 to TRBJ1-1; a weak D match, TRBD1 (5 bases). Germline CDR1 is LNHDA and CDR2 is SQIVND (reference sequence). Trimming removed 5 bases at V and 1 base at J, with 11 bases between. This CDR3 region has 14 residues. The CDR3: CASSVPTGNTEAFF. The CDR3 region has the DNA TGTGCCAGTAGTGTCCCAACAGGGAACACTGAAGCTTTCTTT.

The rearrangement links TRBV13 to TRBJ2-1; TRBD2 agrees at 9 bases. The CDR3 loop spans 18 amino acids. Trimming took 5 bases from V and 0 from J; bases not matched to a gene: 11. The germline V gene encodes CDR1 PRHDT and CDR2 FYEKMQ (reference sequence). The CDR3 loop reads CASSKAGGPPTSYNEQFF. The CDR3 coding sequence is TGTGCCAGCAGCAAAGCGGGGGGACCTCCAACCTCCTACAATGAGCAGTTCTTC.

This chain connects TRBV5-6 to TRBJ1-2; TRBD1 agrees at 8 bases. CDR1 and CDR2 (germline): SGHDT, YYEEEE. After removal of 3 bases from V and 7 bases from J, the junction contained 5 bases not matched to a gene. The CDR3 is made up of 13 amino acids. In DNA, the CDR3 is TGTGCCAGCAGCTCCAGGGGGCTAGGTGGCTACACCTTC. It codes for CASSSRGLGGYTF.

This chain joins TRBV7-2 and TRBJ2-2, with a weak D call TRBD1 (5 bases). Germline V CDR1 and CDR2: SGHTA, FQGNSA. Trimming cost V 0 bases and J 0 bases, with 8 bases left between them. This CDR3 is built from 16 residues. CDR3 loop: CASSLAGAANTGELFF. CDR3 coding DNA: TGTGCCAGCAGCTTAGCAGGGGCCGCGAACACCGGGGAGCTGTTTTTT.

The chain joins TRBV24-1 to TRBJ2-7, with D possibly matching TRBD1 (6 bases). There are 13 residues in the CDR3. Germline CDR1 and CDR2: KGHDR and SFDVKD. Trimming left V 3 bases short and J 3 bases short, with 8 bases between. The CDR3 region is CATSDPTGYEQYF. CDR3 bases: TGTGCCACCAGTGATCCGACAGGCTACGAGCAGTACTTC.

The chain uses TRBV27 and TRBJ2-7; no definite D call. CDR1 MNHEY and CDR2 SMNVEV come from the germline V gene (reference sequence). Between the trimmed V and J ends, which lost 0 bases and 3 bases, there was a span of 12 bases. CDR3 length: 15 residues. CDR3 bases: TGTGCCAGCAGTTTATCTGGGTACCGGGTCTACGAGCAGTACTTC. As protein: CASSLSGYRVYEQYF.

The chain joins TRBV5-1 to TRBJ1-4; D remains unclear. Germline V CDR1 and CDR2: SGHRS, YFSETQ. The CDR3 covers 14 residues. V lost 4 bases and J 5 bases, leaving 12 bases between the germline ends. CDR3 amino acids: CASSPRSGNEKLFF. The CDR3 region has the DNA TGCGCCAGCAGCCCCCGGTCGGGGAATGAAAAACTGTTTTTT.

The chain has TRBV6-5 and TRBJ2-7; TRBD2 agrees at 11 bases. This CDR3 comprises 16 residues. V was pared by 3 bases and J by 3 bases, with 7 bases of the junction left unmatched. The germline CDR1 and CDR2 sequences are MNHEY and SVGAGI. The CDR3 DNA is TGTGCCAGCAGTTATCAGACTAGCGGGATAGTCTACGAGCAGTACTTC. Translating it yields CASSYQTSGIVYEQYF.

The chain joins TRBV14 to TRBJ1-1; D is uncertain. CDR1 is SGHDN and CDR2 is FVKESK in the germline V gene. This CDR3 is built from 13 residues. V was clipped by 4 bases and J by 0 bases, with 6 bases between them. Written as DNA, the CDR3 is TGTGCCAGCAGCCGTTTAATGAACACTGAAGCTTTCTTT. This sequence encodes CASSRLMNTEAFF.

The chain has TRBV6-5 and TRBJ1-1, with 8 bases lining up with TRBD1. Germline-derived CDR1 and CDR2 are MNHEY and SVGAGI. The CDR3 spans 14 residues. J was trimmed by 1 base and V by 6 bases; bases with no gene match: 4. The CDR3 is CASRSGQGNTEAFF. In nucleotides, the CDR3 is TGTGCCAGCAGAAGCGGACAGGGGAACACTGAAGCTTTCTTT.

CDR3 bases: TGTGCCAGCAGTTACTCGAGGCAGACTCACTATGGCTACACCTTC. Translated, it gives CASSYSRQTHYGYTF. The chain has TRBV6-5 and TRBJ1-2, with unresolved D. This CDR3 contains 15 residues. Germline CDR1 is MNHEY and CDR2 is SVGAGI. V was pared by 0 bases and J by 3 bases, with 11 bases between.